This TCR beta chain originates from a study of OX40 agonist ivuxolimab in advanced cancers. The CDR3 contains 15 residues. The germline CDR1 and CDR2 sequences are MNHEY and SMNVEV (reference sequence). J lost 4 bases, V lost 3 bases, and 6 bases had no gene match. This table comes from immunoSEQ multiplex PCR, and its TCRdb copy is limited to in-frame clones, with some not included. This table has over 90,000 clones, 90% appearing once. The receptor comes from an adult with an advanced solid tumor such as melanoma, head and neck, liver or kidney cancer. Sequences were derived from CD4+ or CD8+ T cells sorted from blood, sampled in a trial of the OX40 agonist ivuxolimab. The chain links TRBV27 to TRBJ2-3, with 8 bases matching TRBD2. The CDR3 DNA reads as TGTGCCAGCAGTTTTGCGGGAGGTTCCCCAGATACGCAGTATTTT. The encoded protein is CASSFAGGSPDTQYF.